What follows are 2 T cell receptor beta chains derived from one specimen sequenced in a study of CD8 T cells in acute hepatitis C reinfection. Clones were read by immunoSEQ multiplex PCR, and TCRdb kept only the in-frame ones, dropping some. The data contain 30,000 to 40,000 clones, around nine tenths of them singletons. Time point specified: naive CD8 control sorted from an acute-time-point sample. Sequenced sample: naive CD8+ T cells from PBMCs. Receptors originate from a man aged 25 to 40 with chronic hepatitis C.

The chain joins TRBV27 to TRBJ2-3; D is unclear. CDR1 is MNHEY and CDR2 is SMNVEV in the germline V gene (reference sequence). V dropped 3 bases and J dropped 4 bases, with 5 bases sitting between them. The CDR3 consists of 12 residues. The CDR3 protein is CASSFPSDTQYF. CDR3 nucleotide sequence: TGTGCCAGCAGTTTCCCCTCAGATACGCAGTATTTT.

The chain carries TRBV4-3 and TRBJ2-2; TRBD2 matches 14 bases. From germline, CDR1 is LGHNA and CDR2 YSLEER. The CDR3 has 17 amino acids. V was clipped by 4 bases and J by 4 bases; unmatched bases: 5. DNA of the CDR3: TGCGCCAGCAGCCCCGAGACTAGCGGGGGGGTCACCGGGGAGCTGTTTTTT. Residues: CASSPETSGGVTGELFF.